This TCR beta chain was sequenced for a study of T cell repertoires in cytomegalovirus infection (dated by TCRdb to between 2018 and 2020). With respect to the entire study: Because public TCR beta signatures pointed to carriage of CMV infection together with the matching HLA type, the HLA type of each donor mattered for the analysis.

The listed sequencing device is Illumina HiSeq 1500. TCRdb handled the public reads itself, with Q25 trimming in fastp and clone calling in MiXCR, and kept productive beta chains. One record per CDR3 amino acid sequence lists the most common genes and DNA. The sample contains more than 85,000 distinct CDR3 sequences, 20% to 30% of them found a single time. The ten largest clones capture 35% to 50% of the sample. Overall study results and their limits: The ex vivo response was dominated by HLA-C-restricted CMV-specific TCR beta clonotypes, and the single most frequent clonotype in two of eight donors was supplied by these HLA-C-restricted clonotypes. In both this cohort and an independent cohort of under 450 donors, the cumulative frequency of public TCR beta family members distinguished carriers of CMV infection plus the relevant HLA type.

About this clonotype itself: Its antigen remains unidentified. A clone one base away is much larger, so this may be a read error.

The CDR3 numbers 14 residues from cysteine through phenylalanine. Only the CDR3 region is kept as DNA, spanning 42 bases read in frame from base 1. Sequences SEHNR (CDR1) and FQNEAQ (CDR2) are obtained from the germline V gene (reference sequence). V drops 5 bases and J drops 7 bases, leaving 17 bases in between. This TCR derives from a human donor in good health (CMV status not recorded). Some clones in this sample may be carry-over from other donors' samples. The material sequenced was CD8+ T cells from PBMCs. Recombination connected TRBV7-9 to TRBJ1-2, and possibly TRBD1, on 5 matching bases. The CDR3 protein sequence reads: CASSPWRGVSGYTF. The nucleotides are TGTGCCAGCAGCCCCTGGCGAGGGGTTAGTGGCTACACCTTC.